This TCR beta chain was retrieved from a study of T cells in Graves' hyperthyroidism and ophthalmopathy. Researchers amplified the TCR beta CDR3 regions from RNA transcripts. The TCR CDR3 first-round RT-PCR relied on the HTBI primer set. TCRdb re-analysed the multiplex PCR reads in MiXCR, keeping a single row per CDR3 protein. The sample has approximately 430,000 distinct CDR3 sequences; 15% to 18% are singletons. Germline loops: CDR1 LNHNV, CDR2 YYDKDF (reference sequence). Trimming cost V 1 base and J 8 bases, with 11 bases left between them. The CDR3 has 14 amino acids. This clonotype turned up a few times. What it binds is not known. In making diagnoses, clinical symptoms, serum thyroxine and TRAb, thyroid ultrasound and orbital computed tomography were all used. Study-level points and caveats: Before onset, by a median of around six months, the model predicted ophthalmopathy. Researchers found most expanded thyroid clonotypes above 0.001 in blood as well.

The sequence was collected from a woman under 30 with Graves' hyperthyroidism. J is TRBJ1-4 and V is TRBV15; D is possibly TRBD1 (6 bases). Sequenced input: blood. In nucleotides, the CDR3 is TGTGCCACCAGCAGAGCGACAGGTGGGGAAAAACTGTTTTTT. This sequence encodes CATSRATGGEKLFF.